These T cell receptor beta chains were read from a single sample in a study of blood T cell repertoires in COVID-19. TCRdb's copy holds only in-frame clones and misses some; the assay was immunoSEQ multiplex PCR. The sample lists roughly 300,000 clones; almost 85% were seen once. Material for sequencing was peripheral blood. Receptors were obtained from a human donor in a cohort sampled during active COVID-19. CDR3s leave out the opening cysteine and the closing phenylalanine or tryptophan.

J	length	V	CDR3
TRBJ2-3	13	TRBV5-6	ASTWTGGGTDTQY
TRBJ2-7	12	TRBV24-1	ATGGTGHPYEQY
TRBJ2-3	10	TRBV11-3	ASSLGRNTQY
TRBJ1-4	12	TRBV4-1	ASRQEGGGEKLF
TRBJ1-4	13	TRBV5-1	ASTLGDRDNEKLF
TRBJ1-3	12	TRBV24-1	ATSDGQERNTIY
TRBJ1-2	14	TRBV19	ASSLLQDTGIGGYT
TRBJ2-5	11	TRBV5-5	ASSWDSQETQY
TRBJ1-1	13	TRBV6-5	ASSLSQDFNTEAF
TRBJ1-2	14	TRBV27	ASSLVGAGVTYGYT
TRBJ2-1	12	TRBV11-3	ASSSFREPDEQF
TRBJ1-1	11	TRBV5-6	ASSFGRDTEAF